These 14 T cell receptor delta chains share one sample of origin, sequenced in a study of gamma-delta chains in newborns, infants, children. TCRdb redid the clone calls on the reads with CATT. The sample shows roughly 1,300 delta-chain clones, around 0.98% of them seen only once. Sequencing used blood. The origin of the receptors is a child in good health.

This clone was observed a handful of times. The protein held in TCRdb is that of a much larger clone and does not match this DNA's translation at residue 7, likely because of a read error; the protein shown is translated from the DNA. The rearrangement uses TRDV2 and TRDJ1; no reliable D call. This CDR3 has 14 residues. Trimming removed 0 bases at V and 0 bases at J, with 7 bases between. Germline loops: CDR1 GEAIGNYY, CDR2 EKD. As DNA, the CDR3 is TGTGCCTGTGACACCGTCGCGTACACCGATAAACTCATCTTT. Protein: CACDTVAYTDKLIF.

This clone is classed as large. Other DNA sequences in the sample encode the same CDR3. The chain uses TRDV2 and TRDJ3; D gene unclear. The V gene lost 0 bases and the J gene lost 0 bases, with 11 bases spanning the gap. The V gene's germline CDR1 is GEAIGNYY and CDR2 EKD. This CDR3 contains 18 residues. The CDR3 is CACDTADPSSWDTRQMFF. The CDR3 coding sequence is TGTGCCTGTGACACCGCGGATCCCAGCTCCTGGGACACCCGACAGATGTTTTTC.

This clone has just a few counts. This probably arose from a read error, given a far larger clone one base away. Other DNA sequences in the sample encode the same CDR3. The CDR3 is CACDTGGFSSWDTRQMFF. The CDR3 nucleotides are TGTGCCTGTGACACCGGGGGATTCAGCTCCTGGGACACCCGACAGATGTTTTTC. The chain recombines TRDV2 with TRDJ3, with 7 positions matching TRDD3. V was pared by 0 bases and J by 0 bases, with 4 bases of the junction left unmatched. CDR3 size: 18 residues. Germline loops: CDR1 GEAIGNYY, CDR2 EKD.

A word on this clone: A read error is likely here: a far larger clone is one base away. Other nucleotide sequences in the sample specify the same CDR3. The gene calls are TRDV2 and TRDJ1, with no clear D. The CDR3 spans 14 residues. CDR1 is GEAIGNYY, CDR2 EKD, per germline. CDR3 loop: CACDTVTYTDKLIF. In DNA form, the CDR3 reads TGTGCCTGTGACACCGTCACGTACACCGATAAGCTCATCTTT.

On this clone itself: A far larger clone lies a single base away; this is likely a read error. J is TRDJ3 and V is TRDV2; TRDD3 matches 9 bases. This CDR3 has 18 residues. V gave up 3 bases and J gave up 0 bases; unmatched junction bases: 5. The V gene's germline CDR1 is GEAIGNYY and CDR2 EKD. The CDR3, as DNA: TGTGCCTGTGACCCTACTGGGGGAGTCTCCTGGGACACCCGACAGATGTTTTTC. Its protein is CACDPTGGVSWDTRQMFF.

This clone showed up just a few times. TCRdb pairs this DNA with a much larger clone's protein that differs at residue 4, likely a read error; the protein shown was translated from the DNA. V is TRDV2 and J is TRDJ1, with D possibly being TRDD3 (5 bases). Germline CDR1 GEAIGNYY, CDR2 EKD. The CDR3 spans 15 residues. This CDR3 reads CACYTLTGWTDKLIF. The DNA of the CDR3 is TGTGCCTGTTACACCCTTACTGGATGGACCGATAAACTCATCTTT.

A remark on this clone: This likely reflects a read error, since a far larger clone is one base away. The rearrangement links TRDV2 to TRDJ3, with D unresolved. Germline CDR1 GEAIGNYY, CDR2 EKD. V lost 0 bases to trimming and J lost 2 bases, with 7 bases between them. This CDR3 comprises 16 residues. The CDR3: CACDTPSPWDTRQMFF. In DNA form, the CDR3 reads TGTGCCTGTGACACCCCGAGCCCCTGGGACACCCGACAGATGTTTTTC.

This clone was detected only a few times. It differs at one base from a far larger clone, so likely a read error. The chain uses TRDV2 and TRDJ3; 13 bases map to TRDD3. TCRdb gives no J gene; it was assigned here by matching the DNA to germline. J was trimmed by 2 bases and V by 5 bases; bases with no gene match: 5. Germline CDR1 and CDR2: GEAIGNYY and EKD. CDR3 length: 18 amino acids. CDR3 loop: CACGGTGGYAWDTRQMFF. CDR3 sequence (DNA): TGTGCCTGTGGCGGGACTGGGGGATACGCCTGGGACACCCGACAGATGTTTTTC.

This clone turned up a few times. This likely reflects a read error, since a far larger clone is one base away. The gene calls are TRDV2 and TRDJ1, with 8 bases matching TRDD3. Germline loops: CDR1 GEAIGNYY, CDR2 EKD. The CDR3 sequence is 16 residues long. CDR3 bases: TGTGCCTGTGACCCACTGGGGGGGAAGTACACCGATAAACCCATCTTT. This translates into CACDPLGGKYTDKPIF.

This clone has only a few counts. The genes are TRDV2 and TRDJ1, with D perhaps TRDD3 (6 bases). CDR1 and CDR2 (germline): GEAIGNYY, EKD. The CDR3 sequence is 18 residues long. V lost 3 bases to trimming and J lost 0 bases, with 22 bases between them. CDR3 amino acids: CACDPLGIVGVHTDKLIF. In nucleotides, the CDR3 is TGTGCCTGTGACCCCCTGGGGATTGTGGGGGTCCACACCGATAAACTCATCTTT.

This clone has just a few counts. This chain joins TRDV2 and TRDJ2; TRDD3 matches 9 bases. The CDR3 is made up of 18 amino acids. CDR1 and CDR2 from the germline V gene are GEAIGNYY and EKD. V lost 0 bases to trimming and J lost 0 bases; unmatched junction nucleotides: 7. Written as DNA, the CDR3 is TGTGCCTGTGACACCGTCAGGGGGATACCCTCTTTGACAGCACAACTCTTCTTT. Its translation: CACDTVRGIPSLTAQLFF.

The V gene is TRDV2, the J gene TRDJ2, with D perhaps TRDD3 (6 bases). CDR1 is GEAIGNYY and CDR2 is EKD in the germline V gene. V lost 0 bases, J lost 0 bases, and 7 bases lay in between. This CDR3 comprises 15 residues. The CDR3 DNA sequence: TGTGCCTGTGACACCGTGGGGGCTTTGACAGCACAACTCTTCTTT. This sequence encodes CACDTVGALTAQLFF.

This clone was seen a handful of times. This probably arose from a read error, given a far larger clone one base away. This chain joins TRDV2 and TRDJ3; tentative D call: TRDD3 (6 bases). Germline V gene lookup returns CDR1 GEAIGNYY and CDR2 EKD. The CDR3 contains 17 residues. In DNA, the CDR3 is TGTGCCTGTGACGCTTCTGGGGTAGGTTGGGACACCCGACGGATGTTTTTC. This sequence encodes CACDASGVGWDTRRMFF.

The chain has TRDV2 and TRDJ3, with 8 bases lining up with TRDD3. The CDR3 is 18 amino acids. Per the germline V gene, CDR1 is GEAIGNYY and CDR2 is EKD. V lost 3 bases and J lost 0; bases outside the gene matches: 6. Written as DNA, the CDR3 is TGTGCCTGTGACGTACTGGGGGGCCACTCCTGGGACACCCGACAGATGTTTTTC. Encoded protein: CACDVLGGHSWDTRQMFF.